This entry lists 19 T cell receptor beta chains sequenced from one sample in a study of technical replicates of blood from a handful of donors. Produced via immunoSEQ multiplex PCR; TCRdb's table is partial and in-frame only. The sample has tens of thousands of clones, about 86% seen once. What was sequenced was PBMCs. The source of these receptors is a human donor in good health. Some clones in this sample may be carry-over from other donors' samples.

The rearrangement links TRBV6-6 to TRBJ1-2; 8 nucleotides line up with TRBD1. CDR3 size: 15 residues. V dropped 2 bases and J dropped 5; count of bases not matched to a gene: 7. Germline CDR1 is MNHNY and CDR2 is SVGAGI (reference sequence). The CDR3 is CASSYQDRAEYGYTF. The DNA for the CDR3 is TGTGCCAGCAGTTACCAGGACAGGGCGGAATATGGCTACACCTTC.

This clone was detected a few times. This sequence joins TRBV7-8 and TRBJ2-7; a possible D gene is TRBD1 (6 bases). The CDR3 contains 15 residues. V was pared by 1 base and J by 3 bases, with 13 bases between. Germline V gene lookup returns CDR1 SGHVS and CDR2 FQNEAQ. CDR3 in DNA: TGTGCCAGCAGCTTAGGCCCCCAACAGGGCTACGAGCAGTACTTC. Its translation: CASSLGPQQGYEQYF. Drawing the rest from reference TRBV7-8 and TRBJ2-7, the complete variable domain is GAGVSQSPRYKVAKRGQDVALRCDPISGHVSLFWYQQALGQGPEFLTYFQNEAQLDKSGLPSDRFFAERPEGSVSTLKIQRTQQEDSAVYLCASSLGPQQGYEQYFGPGTRLTVT.

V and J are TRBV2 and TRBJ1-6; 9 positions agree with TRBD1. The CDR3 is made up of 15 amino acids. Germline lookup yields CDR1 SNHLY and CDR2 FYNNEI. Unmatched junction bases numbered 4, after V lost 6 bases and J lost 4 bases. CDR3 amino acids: CASRPQGAYNSPLHF. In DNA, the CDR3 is TGTGCCAGCAGGCCACAGGGGGCGTATAATTCACCCCTCCACTTT.

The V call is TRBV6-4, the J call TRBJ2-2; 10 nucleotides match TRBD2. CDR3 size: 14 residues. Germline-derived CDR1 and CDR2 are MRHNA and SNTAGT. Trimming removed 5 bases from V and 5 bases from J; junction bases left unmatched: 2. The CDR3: CASSLAGDTGELFF. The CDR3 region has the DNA TGTGCCAGCAGTCTAGCGGGGGATACCGGGGAGCTGTTTTTT.

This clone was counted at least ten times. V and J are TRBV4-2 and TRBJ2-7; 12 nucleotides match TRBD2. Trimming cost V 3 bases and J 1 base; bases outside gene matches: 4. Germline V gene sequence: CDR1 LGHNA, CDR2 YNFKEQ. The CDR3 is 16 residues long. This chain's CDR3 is CASSQEGLAGSYEQYF. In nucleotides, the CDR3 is TGTGCCAGCAGCCAGGAGGGACTAGCGGGTTCCTACGAGCAGTACTTC.

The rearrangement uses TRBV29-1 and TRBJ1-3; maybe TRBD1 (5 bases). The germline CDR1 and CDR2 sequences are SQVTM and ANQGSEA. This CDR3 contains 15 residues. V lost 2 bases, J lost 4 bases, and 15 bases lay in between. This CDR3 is CSVEKGDDMGNTIYF. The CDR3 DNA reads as TGCAGCGTTGAAAAAGGGGATGACATGGGAAACACCATATATTTT.

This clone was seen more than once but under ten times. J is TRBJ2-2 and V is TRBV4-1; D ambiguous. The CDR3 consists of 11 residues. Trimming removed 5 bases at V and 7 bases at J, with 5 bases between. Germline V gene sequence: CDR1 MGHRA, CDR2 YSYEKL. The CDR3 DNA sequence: TGCGCCAGCAGCTTCCACGGGGAGCTGTTTTTT. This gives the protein CASSFHGELFF.

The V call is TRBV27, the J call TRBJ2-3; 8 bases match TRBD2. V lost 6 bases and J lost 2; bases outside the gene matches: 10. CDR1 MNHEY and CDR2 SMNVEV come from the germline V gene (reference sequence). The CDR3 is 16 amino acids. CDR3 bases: TGTGCCAGCAGGGCCGCGGGGACTAGATCCACAGATACGCAGTATTTT. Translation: CASRAAGTRSTDTQYF.

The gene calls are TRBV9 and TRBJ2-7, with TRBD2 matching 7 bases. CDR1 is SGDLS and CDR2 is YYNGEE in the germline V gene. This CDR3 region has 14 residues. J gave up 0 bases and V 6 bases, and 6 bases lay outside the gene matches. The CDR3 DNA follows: TGTGCCAGCAACCCCGGGAGGTCCTCCTACGAGCAGTACTTC. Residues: CASNPGRSSYEQYF.

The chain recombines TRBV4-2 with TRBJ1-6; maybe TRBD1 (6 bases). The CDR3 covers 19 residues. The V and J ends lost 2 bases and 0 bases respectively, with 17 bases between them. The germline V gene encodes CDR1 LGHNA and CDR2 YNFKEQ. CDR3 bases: TGTGCCAGCAGCCAACCCGACGGCAGGGGAAGCTCCTATAATTCACCCCTCCACTTT. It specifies CASSQPDGRGSSYNSPLHF.

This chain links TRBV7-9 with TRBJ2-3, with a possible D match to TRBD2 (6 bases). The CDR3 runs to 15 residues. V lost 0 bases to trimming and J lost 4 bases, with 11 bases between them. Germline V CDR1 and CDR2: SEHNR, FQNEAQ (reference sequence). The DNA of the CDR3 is TGTGCCAGCAGCTTAGCGGGACCGGGGGCAGATACGCAGTATTTT. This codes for CASSLAGPGADTQYF.

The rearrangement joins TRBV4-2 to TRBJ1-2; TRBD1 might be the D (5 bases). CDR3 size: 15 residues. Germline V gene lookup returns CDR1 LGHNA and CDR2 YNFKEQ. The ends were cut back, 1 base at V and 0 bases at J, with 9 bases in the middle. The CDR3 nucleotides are TGTGCCAGCAGCCAAGGGCGACAGTCTAACTATGGCTACACCTTC. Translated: CASSQGRQSNYGYTF.

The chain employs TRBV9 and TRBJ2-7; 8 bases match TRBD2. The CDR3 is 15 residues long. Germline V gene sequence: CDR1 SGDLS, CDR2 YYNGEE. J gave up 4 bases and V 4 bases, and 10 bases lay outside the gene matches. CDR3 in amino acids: CASSPGGLAGYEQYF. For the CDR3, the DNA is TGTGCCAGCAGCCCGGGGGGTCTAGCGGGTTACGAGCAGTACTTC.

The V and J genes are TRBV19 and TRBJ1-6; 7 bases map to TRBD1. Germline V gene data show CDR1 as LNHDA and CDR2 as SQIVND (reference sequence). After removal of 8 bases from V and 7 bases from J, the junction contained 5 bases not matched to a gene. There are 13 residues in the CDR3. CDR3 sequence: CASVQGWNSPLHF. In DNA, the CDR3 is TGTGCCAGTGTACAGGGGTGGAATTCACCCCTCCACTTT.

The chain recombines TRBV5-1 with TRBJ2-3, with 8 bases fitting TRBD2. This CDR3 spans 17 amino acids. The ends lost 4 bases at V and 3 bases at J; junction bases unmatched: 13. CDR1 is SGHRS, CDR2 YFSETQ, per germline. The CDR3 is CASSAGRTSGGTDTQYF. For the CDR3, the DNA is TGCGCCAGCAGCGCGGGCCGTACTAGCGGTGGGACAGATACGCAGTATTTT. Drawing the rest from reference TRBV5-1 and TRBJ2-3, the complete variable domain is KAGVTQTPRYLIKTRGQQVTLSCSPISGHRSVSWYQQTPGQGLQFLFEYFSETQRNKGNFPGRFSGRQFSNSRSEMNVSTLELGDSALYLCASSAGRTSGGTDTQYFGPGTRLTVL.

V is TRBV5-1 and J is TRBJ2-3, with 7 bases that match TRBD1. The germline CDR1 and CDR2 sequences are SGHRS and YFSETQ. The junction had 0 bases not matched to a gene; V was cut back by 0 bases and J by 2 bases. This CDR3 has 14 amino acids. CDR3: CASSLEGATDTQYF. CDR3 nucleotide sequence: TGCGCCAGCAGCTTGGAGGGGGCCACAGATACGCAGTATTTT.

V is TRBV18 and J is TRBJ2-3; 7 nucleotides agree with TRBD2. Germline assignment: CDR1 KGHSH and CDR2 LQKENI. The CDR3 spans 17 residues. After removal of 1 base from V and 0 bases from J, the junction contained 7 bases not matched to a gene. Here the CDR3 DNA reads TGTGCCAGCTCACCACTTACACTAGCGCAAAGCACAGATACGCAGTATTTT. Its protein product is CASSPLTLAQSTDTQYF.

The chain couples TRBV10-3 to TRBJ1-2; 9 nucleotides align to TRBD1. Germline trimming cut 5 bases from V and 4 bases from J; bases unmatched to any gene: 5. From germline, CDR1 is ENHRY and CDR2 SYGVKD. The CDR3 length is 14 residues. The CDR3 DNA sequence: TGTGCCATCAGTCCGGGACAGGGTGTCTATGGCTACACCTTC. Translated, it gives CAISPGQGVYGYTF.

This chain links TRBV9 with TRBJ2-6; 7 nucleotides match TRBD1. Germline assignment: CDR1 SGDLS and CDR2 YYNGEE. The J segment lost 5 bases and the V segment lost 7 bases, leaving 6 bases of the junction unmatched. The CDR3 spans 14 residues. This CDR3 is CASSTGVRANVLTF. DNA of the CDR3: TGTGCCAGCTCAACAGGGGTCAGGGCCAACGTCCTGACTTTC.